This TCR beta chain was observed in a study of response to subunit inactivated influenza vaccine. From the RT-PCR reads, TCRdb called clonotypes with MiXCR, one entry per CDR3 protein. The data contain around 530,000 distinct CDR3 sequences, 12% of them singletons. Study-wide results and caveats: Authors proposed each seasonal influenza vaccination draws in few new T cells.

V dropped 2 bases and J dropped 2; count of bases not matched to a gene: 9. CDR3 size: 16 residues. Germline V gene lookup returns CDR1 MNHEY and CDR2 SVGAGI. This clonotype was detected a few times. What it binds is not known. The sequence was obtained from a man in his fifties who received an inactivated influenza vaccine. This rearrangement joins TRBV6-5 to TRBJ2-7; 7 bases match TRBD2. The specimen comprised PBMCs from blood, sampled on the day of vaccination. The DNA for the CDR3 is TGTGCCAGCAGTTACGATCCGGGACTATTAACCTACGAGCAGTACTTC. This sequence encodes CASSYDPGLLTYEQYF.